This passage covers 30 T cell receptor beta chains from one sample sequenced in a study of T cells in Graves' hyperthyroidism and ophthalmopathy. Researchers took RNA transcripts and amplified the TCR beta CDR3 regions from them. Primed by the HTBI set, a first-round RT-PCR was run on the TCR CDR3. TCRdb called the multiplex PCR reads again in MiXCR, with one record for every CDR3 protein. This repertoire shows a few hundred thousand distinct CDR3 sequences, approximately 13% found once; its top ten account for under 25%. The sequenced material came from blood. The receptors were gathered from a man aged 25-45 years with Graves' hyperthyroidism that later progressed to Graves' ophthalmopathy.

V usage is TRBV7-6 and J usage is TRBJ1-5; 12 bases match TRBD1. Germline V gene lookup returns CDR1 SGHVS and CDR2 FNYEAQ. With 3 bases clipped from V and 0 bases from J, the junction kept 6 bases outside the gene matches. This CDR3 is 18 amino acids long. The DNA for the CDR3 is TGTGCCAGCAGCTTGGGGACAGGGGGCATCGATAGCAATCAGCCCCAGCATTTT. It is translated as CASSLGTGGIDSNQPQHF. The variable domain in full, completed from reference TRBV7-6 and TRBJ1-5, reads GAGVSQSPRYKVTKRGQDVALRCDPISGHVSLYWYRQALGQGPEFLTYFNYEAQQDKSGLPNDRFSAERPEGSISTLTIQRTEQRDSAMYRCASSLGTGGIDSNQPQHFGDGTRLSIL.

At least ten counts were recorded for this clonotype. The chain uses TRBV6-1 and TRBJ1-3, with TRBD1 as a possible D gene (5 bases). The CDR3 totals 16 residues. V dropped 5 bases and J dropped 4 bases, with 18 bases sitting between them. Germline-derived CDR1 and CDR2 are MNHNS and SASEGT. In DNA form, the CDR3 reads TGTGCCAGCAGTTCCCCTGGGGGATTGAGAGGAAACACCATATATTTT. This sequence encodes CASSSPGGLRGNTIYF.

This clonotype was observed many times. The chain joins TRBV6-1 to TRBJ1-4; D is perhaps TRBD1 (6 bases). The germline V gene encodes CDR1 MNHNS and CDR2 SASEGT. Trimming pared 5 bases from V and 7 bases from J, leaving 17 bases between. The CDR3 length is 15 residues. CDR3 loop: CASSYGGAAGEKLFF. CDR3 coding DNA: TGTGCCAGCAGTTACGGGGGGGCTGCTGGTGAAAAACTGTTTTTT.

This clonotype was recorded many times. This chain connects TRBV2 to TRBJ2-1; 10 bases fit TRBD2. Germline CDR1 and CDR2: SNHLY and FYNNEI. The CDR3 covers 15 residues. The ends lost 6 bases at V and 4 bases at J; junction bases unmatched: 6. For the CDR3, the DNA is TGTGCCAGCAGCGACCCACTAGCGGGATACAATGAGCAGTTCTTC. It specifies CASSDPLAGYNEQFF.

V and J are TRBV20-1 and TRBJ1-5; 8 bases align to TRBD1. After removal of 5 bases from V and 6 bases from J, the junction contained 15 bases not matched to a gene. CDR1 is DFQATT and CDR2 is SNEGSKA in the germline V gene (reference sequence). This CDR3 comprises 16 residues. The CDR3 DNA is TGCAGTGCTCCCGGCGCGGCAGGGGGCGCTTCTCAGCCCCAGCATTTT. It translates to CSAPGAAGGASQPQHF.

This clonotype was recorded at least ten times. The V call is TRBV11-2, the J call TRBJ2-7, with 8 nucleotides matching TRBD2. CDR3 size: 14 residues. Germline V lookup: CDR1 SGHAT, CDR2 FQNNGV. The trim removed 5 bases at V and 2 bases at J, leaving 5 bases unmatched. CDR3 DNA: TGTGCCAGCAGCGGGGAGCGGGGGCCCTACGAGCAGTACTTC. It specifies CASSGERGPYEQYF.

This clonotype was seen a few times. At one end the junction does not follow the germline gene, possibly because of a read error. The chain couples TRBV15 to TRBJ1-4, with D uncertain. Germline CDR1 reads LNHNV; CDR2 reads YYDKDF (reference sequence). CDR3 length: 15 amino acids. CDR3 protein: CATSRDRWANERLFF. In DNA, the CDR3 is TGTGCCACCAGCAGAGATCGTTGGGCTAATGAAAGACTGTTTTTT.

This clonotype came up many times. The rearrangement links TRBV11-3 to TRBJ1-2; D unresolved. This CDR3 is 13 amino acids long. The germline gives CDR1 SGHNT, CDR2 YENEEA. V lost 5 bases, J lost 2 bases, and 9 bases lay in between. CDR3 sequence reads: CASSPGRNYGYTF. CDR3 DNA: TGTGCCAGCAGCCCGGGCCGAAACTATGGCTACACCTTC.

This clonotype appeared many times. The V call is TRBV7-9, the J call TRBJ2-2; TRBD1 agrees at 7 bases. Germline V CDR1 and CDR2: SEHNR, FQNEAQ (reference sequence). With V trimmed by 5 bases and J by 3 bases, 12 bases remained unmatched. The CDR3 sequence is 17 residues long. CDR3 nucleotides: TGTGCCAGCAGCCCCCTCGACAGGGCTGCGTACACCGGGGAGCTGTTTTTT. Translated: CASSPLDRAAYTGELFF.

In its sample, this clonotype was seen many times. DNA for the CDR3: TGTGCCAGCAGCCGACAGGGGGCGGGCGAGCAGTACTTC. This encodes CASSRQGAGEQYF. The chain is built from TRBV12-3 or TRBV12-4 and TRBJ2-7; 10 nucleotides match TRBD1. The CDR3 totals 13 residues. J gave up 6 bases and V 6 bases, and 5 bases lay outside the gene matches.

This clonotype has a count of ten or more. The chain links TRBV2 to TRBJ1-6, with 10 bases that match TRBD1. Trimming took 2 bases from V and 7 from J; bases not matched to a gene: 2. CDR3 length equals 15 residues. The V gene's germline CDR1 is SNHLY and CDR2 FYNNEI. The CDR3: CASSELGQGNSPLHF. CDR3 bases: TGTGCCAGCAGTGAATTGGGACAGGGGAATTCACCCCTCCACTTT. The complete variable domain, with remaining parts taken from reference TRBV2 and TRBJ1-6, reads EPEVTQTPSHQVTQMGQEVILRCVPISNHLYFYWYRQILGQKVEFLVSFYNNEISEKSEIFDDQFSVERPDGSNFTLKIRSTKLEDSAMYFCASSELGQGNSPLHFGNGTRLTVT.

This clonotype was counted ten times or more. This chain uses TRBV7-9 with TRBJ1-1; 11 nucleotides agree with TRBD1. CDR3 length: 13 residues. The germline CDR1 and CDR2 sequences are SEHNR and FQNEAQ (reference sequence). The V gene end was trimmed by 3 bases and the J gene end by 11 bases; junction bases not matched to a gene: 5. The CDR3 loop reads CASSFGQGAFAFF. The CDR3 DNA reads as TGTGCCAGCAGCTTTGGACAGGGGGCGTTTGCTTTCTTT.

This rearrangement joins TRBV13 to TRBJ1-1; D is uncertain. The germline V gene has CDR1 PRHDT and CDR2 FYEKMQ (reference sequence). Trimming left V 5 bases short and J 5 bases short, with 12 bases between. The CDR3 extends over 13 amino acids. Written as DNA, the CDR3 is TGTGCCAGCAGCCAGTGGAGGGAGACTGAAGCTTTCTTT. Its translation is CASSQWRETEAFF. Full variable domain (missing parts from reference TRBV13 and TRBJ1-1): AAGVIQSPRHLIKEKRETATLKCYPIPRHDTVYWYQQGPGQDPQFLISFYEKMQSDKGSIPDRFSAQQFSDYHSELNMSSLELGDSALYFCASSQWRETEAFFGQGTRLTVV.

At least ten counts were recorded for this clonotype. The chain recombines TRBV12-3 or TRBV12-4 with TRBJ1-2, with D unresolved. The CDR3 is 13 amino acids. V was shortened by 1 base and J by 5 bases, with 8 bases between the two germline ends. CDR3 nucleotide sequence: TGTGCCAGCAGTTTAGTCCGGACGTATGGCTACACCTTC. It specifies CASSLVRTYGYTF.

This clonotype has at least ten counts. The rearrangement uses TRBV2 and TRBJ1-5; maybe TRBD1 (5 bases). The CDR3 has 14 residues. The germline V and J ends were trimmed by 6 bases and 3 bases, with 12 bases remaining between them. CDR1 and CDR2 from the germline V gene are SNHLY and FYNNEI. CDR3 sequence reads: CASRGGTDNQPQHF. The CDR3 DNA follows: TGTGCCAGCAGAGGCGGGACGGACAATCAGCCCCAGCATTTT.

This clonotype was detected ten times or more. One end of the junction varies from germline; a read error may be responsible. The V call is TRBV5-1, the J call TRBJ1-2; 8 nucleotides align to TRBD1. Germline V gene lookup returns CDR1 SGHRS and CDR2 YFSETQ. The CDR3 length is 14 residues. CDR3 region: CASSLAGGDYGYTF. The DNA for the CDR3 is TGTGCCAGCAGTTTAGCAGGGGGCGACTATGGCTACACCTTC.

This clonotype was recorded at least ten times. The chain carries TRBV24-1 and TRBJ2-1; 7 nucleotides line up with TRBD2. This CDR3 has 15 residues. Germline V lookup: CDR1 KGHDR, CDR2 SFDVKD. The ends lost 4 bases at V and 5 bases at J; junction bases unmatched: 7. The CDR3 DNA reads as TGTGCCACCAGTGACTCGGGACTAACGGACAATGAGCAGTTCTTC. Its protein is CATSDSGLTDNEQFF.

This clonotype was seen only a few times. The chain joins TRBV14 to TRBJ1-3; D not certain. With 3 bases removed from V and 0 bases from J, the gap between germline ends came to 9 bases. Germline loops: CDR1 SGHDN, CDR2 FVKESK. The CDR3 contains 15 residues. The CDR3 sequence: CASSHLLHSGNTIYF. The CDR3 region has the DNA TGTGCCAGCAGCCATCTGCTACACTCTGGAAACACCATATATTTT.

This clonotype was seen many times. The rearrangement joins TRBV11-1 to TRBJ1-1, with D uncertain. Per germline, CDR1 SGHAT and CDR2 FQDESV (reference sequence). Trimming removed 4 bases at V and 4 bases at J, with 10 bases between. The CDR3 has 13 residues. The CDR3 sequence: CASSWTRGTEAFF. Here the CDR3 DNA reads TGTGCCAGCAGCTGGACTCGTGGCACTGAAGCTTTCTTT.

The CDR3 sequence is CASSHRTGNYGYTF. Written as DNA, the CDR3 is TGTGCCAGCAGCCACCGGACAGGGAACTATGGCTACACCTTC. This chain links TRBV4-2 with TRBJ1-2, with 8 bases aligning to TRBD1. CDR1 is LGHNA and CDR2 is YNFKEQ in the germline V gene. This CDR3 region has 14 residues. The V segment lost 3 bases and the J segment 2 bases; nucleotides outside the gene matches: 2.

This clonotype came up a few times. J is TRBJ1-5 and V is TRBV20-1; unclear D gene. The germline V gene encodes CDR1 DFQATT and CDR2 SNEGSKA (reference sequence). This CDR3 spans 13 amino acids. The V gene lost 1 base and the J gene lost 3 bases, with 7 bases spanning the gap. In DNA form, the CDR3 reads TGCAGTGCTAGAGGTCCGAACAATCAGCCCCAGCATTTT. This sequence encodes CSARGPNNQPQHF.

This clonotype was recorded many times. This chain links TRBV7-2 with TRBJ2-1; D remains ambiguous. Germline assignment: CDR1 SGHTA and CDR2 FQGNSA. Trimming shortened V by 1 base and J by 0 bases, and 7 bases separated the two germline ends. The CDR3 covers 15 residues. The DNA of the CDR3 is TGTGCCAGCAGCTTAGGTCCAAGCTCCTACAATGAGCAGTTCTTC. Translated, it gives CASSLGPSSYNEQFF.

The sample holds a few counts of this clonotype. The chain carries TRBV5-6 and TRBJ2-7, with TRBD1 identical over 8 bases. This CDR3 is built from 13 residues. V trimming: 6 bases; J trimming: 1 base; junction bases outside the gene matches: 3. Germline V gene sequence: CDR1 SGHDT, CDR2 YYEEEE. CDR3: CASTGQGSYEQYF. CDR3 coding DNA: TGTGCCAGCACCGGACAGGGATCCTACGAGCAGTACTTC.

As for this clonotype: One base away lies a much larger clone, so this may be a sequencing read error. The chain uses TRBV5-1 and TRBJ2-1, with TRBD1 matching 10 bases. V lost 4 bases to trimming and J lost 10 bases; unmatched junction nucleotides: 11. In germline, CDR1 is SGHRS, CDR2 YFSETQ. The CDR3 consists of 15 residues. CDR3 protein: CASSPSAGQGLEQFF. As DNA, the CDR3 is TGCGCCAGCAGCCCATCCGCGGGACAGGGGCTCGAGCAGTTCTTC.

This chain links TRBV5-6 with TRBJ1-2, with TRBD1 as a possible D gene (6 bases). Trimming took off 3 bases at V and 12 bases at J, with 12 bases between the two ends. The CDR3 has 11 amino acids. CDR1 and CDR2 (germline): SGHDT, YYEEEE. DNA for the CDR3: TGTGCCAGCAGCTGGGACACCGCTCACACCTTC. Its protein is CASSWDTAHTF. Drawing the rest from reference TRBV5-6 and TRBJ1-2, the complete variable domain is DAGVTQSPTHLIKTRGQQVTLRCSPKSGHDTVSWYQQALGQGPQFIFQYYEEEERQRGNFPDRFSGHQFPNYSSELNVNALLLGDSALYLCASSWDTAHTFGSGTRLTVV.

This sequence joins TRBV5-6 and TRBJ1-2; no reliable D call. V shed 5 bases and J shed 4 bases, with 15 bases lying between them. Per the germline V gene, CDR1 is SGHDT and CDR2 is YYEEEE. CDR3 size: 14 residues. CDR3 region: CASRTTRGTYGYTF. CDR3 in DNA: TGTGCCAGCAGAACAACCCGGGGTACCTATGGCTACACCTTC.

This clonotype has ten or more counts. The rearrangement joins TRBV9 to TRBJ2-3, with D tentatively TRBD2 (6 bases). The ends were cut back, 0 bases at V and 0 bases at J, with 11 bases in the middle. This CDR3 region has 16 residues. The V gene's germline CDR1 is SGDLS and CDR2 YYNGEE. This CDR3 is CASSVAEGTSTDTQYF. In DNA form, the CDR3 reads TGTGCCAGCAGCGTAGCGGAGGGGACCAGCACAGATACGCAGTATTTT.

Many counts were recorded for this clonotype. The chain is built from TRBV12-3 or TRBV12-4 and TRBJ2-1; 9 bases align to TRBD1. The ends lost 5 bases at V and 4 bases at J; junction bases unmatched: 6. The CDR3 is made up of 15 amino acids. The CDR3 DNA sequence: TGTGCCAGCAGTCCAACAGGGGGCAAATACAATGAGCAGTTCTTC. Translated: CASSPTGGKYNEQFF.

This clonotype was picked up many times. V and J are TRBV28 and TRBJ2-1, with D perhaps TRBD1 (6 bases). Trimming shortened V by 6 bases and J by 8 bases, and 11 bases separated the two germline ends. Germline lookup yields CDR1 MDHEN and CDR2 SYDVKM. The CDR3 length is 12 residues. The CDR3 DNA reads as TGTGCCAGCAGGCCCAGGGGCTATGAGCAGTTCTTC. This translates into CASRPRGYEQFF.

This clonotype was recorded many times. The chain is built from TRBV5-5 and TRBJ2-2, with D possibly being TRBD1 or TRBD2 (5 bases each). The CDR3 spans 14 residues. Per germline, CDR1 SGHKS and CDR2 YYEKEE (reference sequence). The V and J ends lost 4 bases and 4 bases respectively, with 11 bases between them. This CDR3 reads CASSPGTSTGELFF. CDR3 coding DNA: TGTGCCAGCAGCCCAGGGACGAGCACCGGGGAGCTGTTTTTT.